This is a list of T cell receptor beta chains from one sample in a study of T-cell memory formation after mild COVID-19. From the 5' RACE reads, TCRdb called clonotypes with MiXCR, one entry per CDR3 protein. This sample has about 90,000 distinct CDR3 sequences, with 10% to 15% found just once. Sequencing input: PBMCs or a T cell subset sorted from them (not recorded which). The receptors here all came from an adult woman who had mild COVID-19 (a few samples of this study predate the infection). Cell type and time point are not known. Each CDR3 is given with its conserved first and last residue. Fields, in order: V gene, D gene, J gene, CDR3 protein. D genes are given only for firm matches.

>TRBV7-9|-|TRBJ2-3
CASSSQALGRADTQYF
>TRBV12-3/TRBV12-4|-|TRBJ1-5
CASSLDVNQPQHF
>TRBV4-1|-|TRBJ2-5
CASSQDGLNQETQYF
>TRBV9|-|TRBJ1-1
CASSGGGEGWGKAFF
>TRBV20-1|-|TRBJ1-1
CSVQGSGTEAFF
>TRBV7-9|-|TRBJ2-1
CASTGTPHNEQFF
>TRBV6-4|TRBD1|TRBJ1-1
CASKGQDTEAFF
>TRBV7-8|-|TRBJ2-3
CASSLEAGQQLTDTQYF
>TRBV7-8|-|TRBJ2-7
CASSLVGTSNRYEQYF
>TRBV10-3|-|TRBJ2-2
CAISEVGGARELFF
>TRBV7-9|-|TRBJ2-1
CASSLVRYGVDEQFF
>TRBV7-8|TRBD1|TRBJ1-2
CASSSYRGILGYTF
>TRBV12-3/TRBV12-4|TRBD1|TRBJ2-1
CASTHAGGGYNEQFF
>TRBV24-1|-|TRBJ2-7
CATSPGDGEQYF
>TRBV5-1|TRBD2|TRBJ2-5
CASSLGSGRPEETQYF
>TRBV27|TRBD1|TRBJ1-2
CASSPYGQGTGTYGYTF
>TRBV12-3/TRBV12-4|-|TRBJ2-1
CASSEGVNNEQFF